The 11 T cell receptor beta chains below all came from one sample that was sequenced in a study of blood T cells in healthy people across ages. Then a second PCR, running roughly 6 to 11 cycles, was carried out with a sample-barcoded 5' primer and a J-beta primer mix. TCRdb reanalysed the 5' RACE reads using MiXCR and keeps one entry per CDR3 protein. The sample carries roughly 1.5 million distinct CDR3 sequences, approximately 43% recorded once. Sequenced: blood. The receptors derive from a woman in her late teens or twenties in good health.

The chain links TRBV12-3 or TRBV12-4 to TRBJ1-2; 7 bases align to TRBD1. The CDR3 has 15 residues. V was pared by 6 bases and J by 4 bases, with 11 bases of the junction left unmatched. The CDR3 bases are TGTGCCAGCAGCTGGGACAGTGTAGTGTTCTATGGCTACACCTTC. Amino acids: CASSWDSVVFYGYTF.

This chain's CDR3 is CSARAVPGLAGRLQFF. The CDR3, as DNA: TGCAGTGCTAGGGCTGTGCCGGGACTAGCGGGACGCCTGCAGTTCTTC. The chain joins TRBV20-1 to TRBJ2-1; 13 nucleotides align to TRBD2. Germline V CDR1 and CDR2: DFQATT, SNEGSKA (reference sequence). Trimming cost V 3 bases and J 12 bases; bases outside gene matches: 14. CDR3 size: 16 residues.

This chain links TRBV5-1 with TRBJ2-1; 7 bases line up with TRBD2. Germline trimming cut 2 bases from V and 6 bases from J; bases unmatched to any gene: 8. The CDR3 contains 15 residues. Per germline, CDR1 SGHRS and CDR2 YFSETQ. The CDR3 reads CASSFSASGGNEQFF. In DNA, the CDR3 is TGCGCCAGCAGCTTCTCGGCTAGCGGAGGCAATGAGCAGTTCTTC. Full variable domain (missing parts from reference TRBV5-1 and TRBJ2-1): KAGVTQTPRYLIKTRGQQVTLSCSPISGHRSVSWYQQTPGQGLQFLFEYFSETQRNKGNFPGRFSGRQFSNSRSEMNVSTLELGDSALYLCASSFSASGGNEQFFGPGTRLTVL.

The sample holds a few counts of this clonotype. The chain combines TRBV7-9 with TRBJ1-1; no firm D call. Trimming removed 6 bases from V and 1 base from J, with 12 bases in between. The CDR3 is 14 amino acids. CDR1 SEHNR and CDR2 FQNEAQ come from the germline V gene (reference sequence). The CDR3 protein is CASSSLTENTEAFF. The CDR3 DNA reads TGTGCCAGCAGTTCCCTGACCGAGAACACTGAAGCTTTCTTT.

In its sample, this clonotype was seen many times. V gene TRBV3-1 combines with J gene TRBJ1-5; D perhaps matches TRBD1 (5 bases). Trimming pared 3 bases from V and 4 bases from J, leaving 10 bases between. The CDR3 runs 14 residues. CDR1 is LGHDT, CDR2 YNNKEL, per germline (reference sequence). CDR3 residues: CASSQGRSNQPQHF. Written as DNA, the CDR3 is TGTGCCAGCAGCCAGGGGCGGTCTAATCAGCCCCAGCATTTT. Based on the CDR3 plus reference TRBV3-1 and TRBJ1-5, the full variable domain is DTAVSQTPKYLVTQMGNDKSIKCEQNLGHDTMYWYKQDSKKFLKIMFSYNNKELIINETVPNRFSPKSPDKAHLNLHINSLELGDSAVYFCASSQGRSNQPQHFGDGTRLSIL.

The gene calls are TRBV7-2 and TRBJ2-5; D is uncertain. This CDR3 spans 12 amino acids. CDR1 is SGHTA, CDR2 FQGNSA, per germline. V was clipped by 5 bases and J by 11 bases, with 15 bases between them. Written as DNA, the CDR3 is TGTGCCAGCAGCGCGATAATGAATGAGCAGTACTTC. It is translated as CASSAIMNEQYF.

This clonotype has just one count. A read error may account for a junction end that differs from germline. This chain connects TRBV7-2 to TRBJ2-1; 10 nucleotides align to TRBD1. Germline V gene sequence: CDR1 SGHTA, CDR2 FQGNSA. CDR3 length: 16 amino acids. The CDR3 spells CANSLVGTGAYNEQFF. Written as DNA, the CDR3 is TGTGCCAACAGCTTAGTTGGGACAGGGGCCTACAATGAGCAGTTCTTC.

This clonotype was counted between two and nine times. The CDR3 nucleotides are TGTGCCAGCAGTTTCCGAGGATCCTACAATGAGCAGTACTTC. Amino acids: CASSFRGSYNEQYF. The chain is built from TRBV6-2 or TRBV6-3 and TRBJ2-1; D is undetermined. The last part of the DNA fits TRBJ2-7 better; the J call may be wrong. CDR1 and CDR2 from the germline V gene are MNHEY and SVGEGT. This CDR3 has 14 amino acids.

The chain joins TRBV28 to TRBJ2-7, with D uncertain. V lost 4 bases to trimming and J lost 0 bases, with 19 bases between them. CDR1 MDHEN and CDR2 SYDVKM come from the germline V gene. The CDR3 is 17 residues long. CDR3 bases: TGTGCCAGCAGTTCGCCCGGCGTCGGCTTTTCCTCCTACGAGCAGTACTTC. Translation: CASSSPGVGFSSYEQYF.

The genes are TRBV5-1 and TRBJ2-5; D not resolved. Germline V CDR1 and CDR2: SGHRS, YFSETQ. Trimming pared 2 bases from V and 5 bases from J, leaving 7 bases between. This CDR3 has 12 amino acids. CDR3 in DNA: TGCGCCAGCAGCTTCGACTCGGAGACCCAGTACTTC. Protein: CASSFDSETQYF. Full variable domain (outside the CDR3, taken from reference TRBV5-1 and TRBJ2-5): KAGVTQTPRYLIKTRGQQVTLSCSPISGHRSVSWYQQTPGQGLQFLFEYFSETQRNKGNFPGRFSGRQFSNSRSEMNVSTLELGDSALYLCASSFDSETQYFGPGTRLLVL.

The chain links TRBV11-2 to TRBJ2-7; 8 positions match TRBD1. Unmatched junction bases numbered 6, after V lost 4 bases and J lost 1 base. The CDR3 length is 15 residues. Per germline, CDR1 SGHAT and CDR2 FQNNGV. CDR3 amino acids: CASSYRTGHSYEQYF. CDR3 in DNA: TGTGCCAGCAGCTACCGGACAGGGCATTCCTACGAGCAGTACTTC.